The T cell receptor (beta chain) under discussion was sequenced for a study of blood T cells in healthy people across ages. Whole-study results and caveats: PBMCs went unsorted, and a conclusive naive versus antigen-experienced comparison was therefore prevented.

A sample-barcoded 5' primer and a J-beta primer mix were used in a second PCR of about 7 to 12 cycles. Tags on each cDNA molecule came from a template-switch adaptor with 12 random nucleotides. TCRdb itself ran the 5' RACE reads through MiXCR, one entry per CDR3 protein. The sample has hundreds of thousands of distinct CDR3 sequences, more than 40% seen once. The CDR3 is 16 amino acids. The germline V gene has CDR1 SGHTS and CDR2 YDEGEE. Points on this clonotype: What it recognizes is unknown.

PBMCs numbering at least 7 million were isolated per sample. Per sample, at least 6 micrograms of total RNA were extracted. This sequence joins TRBV5-8 and TRBJ2-1, with 7 bases aligning to TRBD2. The J call is uncertain, as TRBJ2-7 better fits the DNA end. This clonotype was obtained from a man aged 55 to 70 in good health. The sample taken for sequencing was blood. The CDR3 region is CASSLERGGGYNEQYF. The CDR3, as DNA: TGTGCCAGCAGCTTGGAACGTGGCGGGGGTTACAATGAGCAGTACTTC.